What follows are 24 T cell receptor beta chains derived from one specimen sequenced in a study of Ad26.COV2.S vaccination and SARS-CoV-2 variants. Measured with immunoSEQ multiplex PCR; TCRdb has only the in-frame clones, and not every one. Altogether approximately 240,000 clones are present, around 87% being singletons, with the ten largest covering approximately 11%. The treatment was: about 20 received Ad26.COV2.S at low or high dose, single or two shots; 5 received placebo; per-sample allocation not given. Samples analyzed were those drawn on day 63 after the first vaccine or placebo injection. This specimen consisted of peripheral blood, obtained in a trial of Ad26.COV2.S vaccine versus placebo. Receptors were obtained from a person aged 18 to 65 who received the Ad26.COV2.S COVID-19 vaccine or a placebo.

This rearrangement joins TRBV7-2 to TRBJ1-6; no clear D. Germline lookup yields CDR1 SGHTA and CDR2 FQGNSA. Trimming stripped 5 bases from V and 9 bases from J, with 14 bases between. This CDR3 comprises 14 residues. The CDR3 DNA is TGTGCCAGCAGCCCCTGGGGTTACGGTTCACCCCTCCACTTT. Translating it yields CASSPWGYGSPLHF.

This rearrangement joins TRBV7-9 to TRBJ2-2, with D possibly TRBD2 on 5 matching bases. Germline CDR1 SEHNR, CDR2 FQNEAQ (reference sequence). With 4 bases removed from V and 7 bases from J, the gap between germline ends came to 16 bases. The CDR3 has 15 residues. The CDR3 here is CASSSRAESGGELFF. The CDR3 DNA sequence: TGTGCCAGCAGCTCCCGGGCAGAGAGCGGCGGGGAGCTGTTTTTT. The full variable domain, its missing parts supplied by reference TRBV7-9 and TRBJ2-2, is DTGVSQNPRHKITKRGQNVTFRCDPISEHNRLYWYRQTLGQGPEFLTYFQNEAQLEKSRLLSDRFSAERPKGSFSTLEIQRTEQGDSAMYLCASSSRAESGGELFFGEGSRLTVL.

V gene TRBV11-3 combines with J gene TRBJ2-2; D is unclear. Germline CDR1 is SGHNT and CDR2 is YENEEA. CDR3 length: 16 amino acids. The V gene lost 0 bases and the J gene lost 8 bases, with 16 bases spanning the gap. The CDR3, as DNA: TGTGCCAGCAGCTTAGAAAGGAACGGACCCGGAGGGGAGCTGTTTTTT. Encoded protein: CASSLERNGPGGELFF. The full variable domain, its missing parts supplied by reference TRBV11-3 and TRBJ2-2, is EAGVVQSPRYKIIEKKQPVAFWCNPISGHNTLYWYLQNLGQGPELLIRYENEEAVDDSQLPKDRFSAERLKGVDSTLKIQPAELGDSAVYLCASSLERNGPGGELFFGEGSRLTVL.

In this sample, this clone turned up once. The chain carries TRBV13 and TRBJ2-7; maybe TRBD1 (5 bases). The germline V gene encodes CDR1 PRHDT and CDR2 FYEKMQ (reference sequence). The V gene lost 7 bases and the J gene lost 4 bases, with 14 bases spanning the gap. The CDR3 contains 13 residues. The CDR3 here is CASTPLKGYEQYF. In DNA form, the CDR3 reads TGTGCCAGCACTCCTCTGAAGGGGTACGAGCAGTACTTC.

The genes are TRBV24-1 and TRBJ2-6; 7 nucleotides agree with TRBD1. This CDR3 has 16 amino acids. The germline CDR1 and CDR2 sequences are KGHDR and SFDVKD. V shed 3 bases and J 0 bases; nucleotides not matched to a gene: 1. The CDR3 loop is CATSDTGVSGANVLTF. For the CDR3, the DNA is TGTGCCACCAGTGATACAGGGGTCTCTGGGGCCAACGTCCTGACTTTC.

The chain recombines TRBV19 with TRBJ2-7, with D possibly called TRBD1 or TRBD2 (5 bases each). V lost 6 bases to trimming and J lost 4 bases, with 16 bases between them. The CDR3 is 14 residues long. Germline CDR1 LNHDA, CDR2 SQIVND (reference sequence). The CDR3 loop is CASSPGDPAYEQYF. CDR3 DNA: TGTGCCAGTAGCCCCGGGGACCCCGCTTACGAGCAGTACTTC. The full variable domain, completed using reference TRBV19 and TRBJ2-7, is DGGITQSPKYLFRKEGQNVTLSCEQNLNHDAMYWYRQDPGQGLRLIYYSQIVNDFQKGDIAEGYSVSREKKESFPLTVTSAQKNPTAFYLCASSPGDPAYEQYFGPGTRLTVT.

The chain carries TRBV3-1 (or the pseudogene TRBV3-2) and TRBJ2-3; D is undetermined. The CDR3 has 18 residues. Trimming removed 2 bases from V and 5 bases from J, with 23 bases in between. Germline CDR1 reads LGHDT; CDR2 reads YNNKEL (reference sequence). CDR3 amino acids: CASSQWSGASGVGDTQYF. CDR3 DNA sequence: TGTGCCAGCAGCCAATGGAGTGGCGCGAGTGGGGTTGGAGATACGCAGTATTTT.

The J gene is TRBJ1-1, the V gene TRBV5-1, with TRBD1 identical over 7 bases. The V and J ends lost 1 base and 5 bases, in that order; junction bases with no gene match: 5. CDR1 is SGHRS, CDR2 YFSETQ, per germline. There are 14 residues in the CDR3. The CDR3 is CASSLQGGNTEAFF. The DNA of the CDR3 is TGCGCCAGCAGCTTGCAGGGGGGTAATACTGAAGCTTTCTTT.

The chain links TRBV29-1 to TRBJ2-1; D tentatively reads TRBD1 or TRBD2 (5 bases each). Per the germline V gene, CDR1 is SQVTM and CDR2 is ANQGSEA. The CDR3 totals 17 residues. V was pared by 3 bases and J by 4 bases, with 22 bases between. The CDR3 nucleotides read TGCAGCGTTGAGGGTCGTGGTAGCGTAGGGGAATACAATGAGCAGTTCTTC. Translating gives CSVEGRGSVGEYNEQFF.

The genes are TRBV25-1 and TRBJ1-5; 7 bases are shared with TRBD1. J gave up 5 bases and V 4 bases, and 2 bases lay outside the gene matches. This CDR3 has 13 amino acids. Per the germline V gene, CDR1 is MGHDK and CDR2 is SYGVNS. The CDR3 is CASSVTGDQPQHF. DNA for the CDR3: TGTGCCAGCAGTGTAACAGGGGATCAGCCCCAGCATTTT.

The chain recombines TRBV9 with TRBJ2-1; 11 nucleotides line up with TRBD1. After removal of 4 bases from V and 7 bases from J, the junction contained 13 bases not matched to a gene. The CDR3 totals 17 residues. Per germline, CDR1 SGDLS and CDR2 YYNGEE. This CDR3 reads CASSPTLGQGARNEQFF. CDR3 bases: TGTGCCAGCAGCCCCACATTAGGACAGGGGGCGAGGAATGAGCAGTTCTTC.

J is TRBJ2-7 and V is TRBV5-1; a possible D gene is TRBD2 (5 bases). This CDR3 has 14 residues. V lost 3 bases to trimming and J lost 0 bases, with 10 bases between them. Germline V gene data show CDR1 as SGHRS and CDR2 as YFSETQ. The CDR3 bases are TGCGCCAGCAGCTACGCTCTAGCCTCCTACGAGCAGTACTTC. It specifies CASSYALASYEQYF.

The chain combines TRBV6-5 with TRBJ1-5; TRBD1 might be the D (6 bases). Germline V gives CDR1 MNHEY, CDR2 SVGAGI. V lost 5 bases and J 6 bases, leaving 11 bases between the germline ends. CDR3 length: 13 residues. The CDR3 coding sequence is TGTGCCAGCAGTCCAGACAGGCTTCAGCCCCAGCATTTT. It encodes CASSPDRLQPQHF.

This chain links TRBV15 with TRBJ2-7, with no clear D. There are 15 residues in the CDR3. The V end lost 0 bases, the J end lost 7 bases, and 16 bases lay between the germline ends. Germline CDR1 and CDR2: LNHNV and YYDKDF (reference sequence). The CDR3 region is CATSRDRRFGEEQYF. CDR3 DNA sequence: TGTGCCACCAGCAGAGATAGGCGCTTTGGAGAAGAGCAGTACTTC.

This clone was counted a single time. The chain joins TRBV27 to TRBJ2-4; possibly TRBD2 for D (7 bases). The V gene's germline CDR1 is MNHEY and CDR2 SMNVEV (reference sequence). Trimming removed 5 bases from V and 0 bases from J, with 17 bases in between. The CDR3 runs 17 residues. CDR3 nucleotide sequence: TGTGCCAGCAGTCCTCGGGGGGCCAGCTTAGCCAAAAACATTCAGTACTTC. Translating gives CASSPRGASLAKNIQYF.

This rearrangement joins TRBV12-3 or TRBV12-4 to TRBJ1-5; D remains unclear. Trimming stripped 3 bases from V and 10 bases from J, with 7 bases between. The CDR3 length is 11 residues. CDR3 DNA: TGTGCCAGCAGTTTGGCAGGCCCCCAGCATTTT. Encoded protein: CASSLAGPQHF.

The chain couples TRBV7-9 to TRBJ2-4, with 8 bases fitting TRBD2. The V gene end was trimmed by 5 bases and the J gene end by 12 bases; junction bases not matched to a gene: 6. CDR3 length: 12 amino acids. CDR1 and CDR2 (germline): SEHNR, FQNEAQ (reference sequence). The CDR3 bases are TGTGCCAGCAGCCTCGGGACTAGTACTCAGTACTTC. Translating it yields CASSLGTSTQYF.

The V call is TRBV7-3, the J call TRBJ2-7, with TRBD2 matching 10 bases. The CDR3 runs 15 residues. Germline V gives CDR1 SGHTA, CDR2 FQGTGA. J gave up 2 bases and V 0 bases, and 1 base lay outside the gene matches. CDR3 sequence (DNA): TGTGCCAGCAGCTTAACTAGCGGGAGGACCTACGAGCAGTACTTC. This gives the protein CASSLTSGRTYEQYF.

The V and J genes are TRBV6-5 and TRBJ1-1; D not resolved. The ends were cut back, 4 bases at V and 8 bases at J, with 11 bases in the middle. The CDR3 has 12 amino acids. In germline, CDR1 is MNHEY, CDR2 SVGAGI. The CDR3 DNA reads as TGTGCCAGCAGTTCCGGACTTTTAGAAGCTTTCTTT. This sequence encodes CASSSGLLEAFF.

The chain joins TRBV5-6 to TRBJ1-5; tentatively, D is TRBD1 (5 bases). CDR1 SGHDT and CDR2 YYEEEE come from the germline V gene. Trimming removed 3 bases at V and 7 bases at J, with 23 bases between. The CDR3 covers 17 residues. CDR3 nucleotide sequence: TGTGCCAGCAGCTCCTACAAGACAGATTCGGTAGGCCAGCCCCAGCATTTT. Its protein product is CASSSYKTDSVGQPQHF.

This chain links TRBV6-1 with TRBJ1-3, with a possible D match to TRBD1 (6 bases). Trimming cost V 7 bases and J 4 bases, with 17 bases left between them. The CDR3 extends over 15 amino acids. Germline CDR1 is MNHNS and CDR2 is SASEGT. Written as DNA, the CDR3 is TGTGCCAGCAATGTTCGAGGGGGAGGGGGAAACACCATATATTTT. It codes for CASNVRGGGGNTIYF.

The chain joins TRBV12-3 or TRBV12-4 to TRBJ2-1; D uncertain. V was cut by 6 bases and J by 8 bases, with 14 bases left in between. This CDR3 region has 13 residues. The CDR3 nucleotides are TGTGCCAGCAGGGAAACCGCCCAGGATGAGCAGTTCTTC. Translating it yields CASRETAQDEQFF.

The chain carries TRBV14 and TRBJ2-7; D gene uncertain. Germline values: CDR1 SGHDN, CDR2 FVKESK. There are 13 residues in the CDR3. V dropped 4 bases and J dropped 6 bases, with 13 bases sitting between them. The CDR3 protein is CASSLAGLGEQYF. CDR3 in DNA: TGTGCCAGCAGCCTGGCAGGTCTTGGCGAGCAGTACTTC.

CDR3 DNA: TGCGCCAGCAGCTTGTGGGACAGGGCTAATGAAGCTTTCTTT. It is translated as CASSLWDRANEAFF. The rearrangement joins TRBV5-1 to TRBJ1-1, with TRBD1 matching over 9 bases. V trimming: 1 base; J trimming: 7 bases; junction bases outside the gene matches: 5. This CDR3 has 14 amino acids. Per germline, CDR1 SGHRS and CDR2 YFSETQ.